Sequencing of this T cell receptor beta chain was carried out in a study of spatial heterogeneity in lung cancer. On the study more broadly: Unique TCR and UMI combinations averaged more than ten appearances each in raw reads. Notes on the study in general: Counts of expanded alpha and beta TCRs within tumors tracked the tumor nonsynonymous mutation count.

Described time point: sample taken at primary tumor resection. Per germline, CDR1 DFQATT and CDR2 SNEGSKA (reference sequence). V was shortened by 6 bases and J by 4 bases, with 10 bases between the two germline ends. This CDR3 region has 12 residues. TCRdb fed the 5' RACE reads into MiXCR, producing one record per CDR3 protein. The sample includes about 7,200 distinct CDR3 sequences, under 20% of them seen just once. For this clonotype: No antigen is known for it.

The receptor was derived from a female donor with early-stage non-small cell lung cancer. Source: lung tumor tissue, taken at surgery. The chain carries TRBV20-1 and TRBJ1-3; tentatively, D is TRBD1 (6 bases). This chain's CDR3 is CSAAGVGNTIYF. The CDR3 DNA follows: TGCAGTGCGGCAGGGGTAGGAAACACCATATATTTT.